The sequence of this T cell receptor beta chain was determined in a study of cytomegalovirus exposure and HLA in healthy donors. Overall study context: Sequencing of some 200 million T cells in an earlier analysis found 100 million to 140 million unique TCR beta sequences.

PCR employed 60 Vbeta and 13 Jbeta primers. This table comes from immunoSEQ multiplex PCR, and its TCRdb copy is limited to in-frame clones, with some not included. In the table there are about 140,000 clones, approximately 88% of which are singletons. This clonotype was obtained from a woman aged 40 to 50 in good health and CMV-seronegative. Sequenced: PBMCs.

In DNA, the CDR3 is TGTGCCAGCAGCTTTAGCGGCCGGGGGACCTACGAGCAGTACTTC. Residues: CASSFSGRGTYEQYF. The genes are TRBV5-4 and TRBJ2-7, with D possibly TRBD2 on 6 matching bases. V was shortened by 2 bases and J by 2 bases, with 14 bases between the two germline ends. The CDR3 extends over 15 amino acids. Germline V gene sequence: CDR1 SGHNT, CDR2 YYREEE (reference sequence).